This TCR beta chain was recorded in a study of early T cells in non-severe SARS-CoV-2 infection. For the study at large: Whole-blood bulk RNA, unsorted, was sequenced, and chains were unpaired. Study-wide findings and caveats: A preference for anti-spike CD8 responses marked VDJdb matching, which missed private and CD4 specificities.

The sample holds a few counts of this clonotype. Its cognate antigen is unknown. Each cDNA molecule carried a unique molecular identifier. TCRdb independently ran MiXCR on the 5' RACE reads; one entry per CDR3 protein. The table records 120,000 or so distinct CDR3 sequences, 10% to 15% of them present only once. Germline V gene data show CDR1 as SGHTA and CDR2 as FQGTGA. The CDR3 runs to 13 residues. V was pared by 5 bases and J by 4 bases, with 4 bases of the junction left unmatched. The chain combines TRBV7-3 with TRBJ2-5; 7 nucleotides agree with TRBD2. The sequencing here drew on whole blood, taken at baseline. This TCR derives from an adult who was a healthcare worker with PCR-confirmed SARS-CoV-2 infection or an uninfected control (not recorded which). CDR3 residues: CASSRGGGETQYF. The CDR3 DNA sequence: TGTGCCAGCAGCCGAGGCGGGGGAGAGACCCAGTACTTC.